What follows is one TCR beta chain and its context. This sample was included in a study of blood T cell repertoires in COVID-19. At the level of the study: The origin of the acute and convalescent COVID-19 samples was the United States, Italy and Spain. Sources were T cells, B-cell-depleted T cells, or PBMCs; the material itself was cDNA or gDNA.

The CDR3 runs 14 residues. Germline values: CDR1 MNHEY, CDR2 SVGAGI. The ends lost 2 bases at V and 5 bases at J; junction bases unmatched: 5. The method was immunoSEQ multiplex PCR; TCRdb's version includes in-frame clones alone and lacks a portion of them. The sample gives 200,000 to 300,000 clones, approximately 85% of which show up once; around 11% is in the top ten. Input material: peripheral blood. The gene calls are TRBV6-5 and TRBJ1-1; TRBD1 matches 7 bases. This receptor was identified in a woman aged 55-69 years with active or convalescent COVID-19. In DNA form, the CDR3 reads TGTGCCAGCAGTTACCAAGGGGGCTGGACTGAAGCTTTCTTT. The encoded protein is CASSYQGGWTEAFF.